This TCR beta chain derives from a study of cytomegalovirus exposure and HLA in healthy donors. Study background: A preliminary data release comprised about 85 million unique TCRs obtained from HLA-typed donors.

Study outcomes and limitations: An observed cluster of highly shared sequence variants was recorded as a likely sequencing artifact. Investigators reported 150 to 200 TCR beta chains as tied to cytomegalovirus. CMV serostatus was the only immune exposure information that was available.

Germline values: CDR1 MNHEY, CDR2 SMNVEV (reference sequence). Trimming removed 7 bases at V and 5 bases at J, with 15 bases between. The CDR3 is made up of 14 amino acids. A remark on this clone: What it binds is not known.

The PCR was carried out with 60 Vbeta primers and 13 Jbeta primers. Profiled with immunoSEQ multiplex PCR; TCRdb holds only in-frame clones, not every one. The sample contains about 160,000 clones, roughly 71% of which appear only once. This receptor was identified in a woman in her fifties or sixties in good health and CMV-seropositive. The sample consisted of PBMCs. The chain employs TRBV27 and TRBJ2-1; D is perhaps TRBD2 (6 bases). The DNA for the CDR3 is TGTGCCAGCAATGAATGGGGACTCAACAATGAGCAGTTCTTC. It yields the protein CASNEWGLNNEQFF.